This T cell receptor beta chain stems from a study of blood T cell repertoires in COVID-19. Study background: Sample material is recorded as cDNA or gDNA derived from T cells, B-cell-depleted T cells, or PBMCs.

Each participant's cohort was designated according to participant-reported clinical history. Only in-frame clones appear in the TCRdb table, and some are missing; sequencing was by immunoSEQ multiplex PCR. This sample carries 200,000 to 250,000 clones, around nine tenths of them seen once, and the ten largest clones take about 4.5%. CDR1 and CDR2 from the germline V gene are LNHNV and YYDKDF (reference sequence). V was pared by 5 bases and J by 2 bases, with 13 bases between. The CDR3 length is 15 residues. This clone has more than one count but fewer than ten. Specimen: PBMCs or T cells enriched from blood (not recorded which). The clonotype originates from a woman aged 25 to 39 who had been exposed to COVID-19. V gene TRBV15 combines with J gene TRBJ1-5; D possibly corresponds to TRBD1 (5 bases). The CDR3 here is CATSRVRVGNQPQHF. CDR3 sequence (DNA): TGTGCCACCAGCCGGGTCAGGGTCGGCAATCAGCCCCAGCATTTT.